This TCR beta chain was profiled in a study of cytomegalovirus exposure and HLA in healthy donors. Whole-study context: The use of the same platform for the 95 to 150 validation repertoires and the 600 to 700 first-cohort repertoires was reported by a later analysis.

Clones were read by immunoSEQ multiplex PCR, and TCRdb kept only the in-frame ones, dropping some. Of fewer than 150,000 clones listed, around nine tenths are singletons. For this clone: What it binds is not known.

Findings of the study overall: In a later analysis, first-cohort TCR clusters were found to tend to co-occur in the 130 or so validation repertoires.

The germline gives CDR1 GTSNPN, CDR2 SVGIG (reference sequence). There are 16 residues in the CDR3. The V end was cut by 0 bases, the J end by 5 bases, with 17 bases between. The sequencing input was PBMCs. The sequence derives from a young man in good health and CMV-seropositive. The V gene is TRBV30, the J gene TRBJ1-5; D gene uncertain. The CDR3 DNA follows: TGTGCCTGGAGTGTAAGTAACAGCAGCTTCGATCAGCCCCAGCATTTT. This sequence encodes CAWSVSNSSFDQPQHF.